What follows describes a single TCR beta chain. The antigen remains unidentified. This record comes from a study of blood T cells in healthy people across ages. Next came a second PCR, run for about 6 to 11 cycles, which used a sample-barcoded 5' primer along with a J-beta primer mix. One entry per CDR3 protein, called by TCRdb with MiXCR from the 5' RACE reads. The data show about 1,600,000 distinct CDR3 sequences, 40% to 50% seen once. General study findings and limits: Roughly linearly, TCR beta diversity per million T cells fell as age increased.

The CDR3 is 15 residues long. V lost 9 bases to trimming and J lost 4 bases, with 23 bases between them. From germline, CDR1 is SGDLS and CDR2 YYNGEE. The specimen was blood. This chain joins TRBV9 and TRBJ2-7, with a tentative D call TRBD2 (7 bases). The source is a young woman in good health. The chain's CDR3 is CATGAREKYRYEQYF. The DNA of the CDR3 is TGTGCCACGGGGGCGCGGGAGAAATATCGGTACGAGCAGTACTTC.